Following are 7 T cell receptor beta chains from one sample sequenced in a study of beta chain features in type 1 diabetes. The entirety of the isolated RNA underwent reverse transcription, so expressed TCRB transcripts were sequenced. Libraries were prepared by immunoSEQ multiplex PCR; TCRdb keeps only in-frame clonotypes and omits some of them. The table includes about 410,000 clones, 11% to 15% detected once. Specimen: naive CD4+ T cells from blood. Receptors were obtained from a man younger than 45 in good health.

This clone was observed a handful of times. This chain joins TRBV29-1 and TRBJ2-3; D ambiguous. CDR1 is SQVTM and CDR2 is ANQGSEA in the germline V gene. CDR3 size: 16 residues. The V and J ends lost 2 bases and 2 bases respectively, with 17 bases between them. The CDR3 reads CSVEPPVDFYTDTQYF. The CDR3 DNA reads as TGCAGCGTTGAACCGCCAGTTGACTTCTACACAGATACGCAGTATTTT.

This chain links TRBV5-1 with TRBJ1-3; perhaps TRBD1 as D (5 bases). The V end was cut by 0 bases, the J end by 4 bases, with 8 bases between. Germline CDR1 is SGHRS and CDR2 is YFSETQ. This CDR3 region has 14 residues. The CDR3 loop reads CASSLADRGNTIYF. CDR3 DNA: TGCGCCAGCAGCTTGGCAGACAGAGGAAACACCATATATTTT. Looking up the rest from reference TRBV5-1 and TRBJ1-3 gives the full variable domain: KAGVTQTPRYLIKTRGQQVTLSCSPISGHRSVSWYQQTPGQGLQFLFEYFSETQRNKGNFPGRFSGRQFSNSRSEMNVSTLELGDSALYLCASSLADRGNTIYFGEGSWLTVV.

The chain couples TRBV9 to TRBJ2-3; a weak D match, TRBD2 (6 bases). V was pared by 5 bases and J by 1 base, with 11 bases between. CDR3 length: 14 residues. Germline CDR1 SGDLS, CDR2 YYNGEE. Here the CDR3 DNA reads TGTGCCAGCAGTACCTCTAGCGGCACAGATACGCAGTATTTT. It translates to CASSTSSGTDTQYF.

V is TRBV7-2 and J is TRBJ1-5; 8 bases are a match to TRBD1. Per the germline V gene, CDR1 is SGHTA and CDR2 is FQGNSA. CDR3 length: 14 amino acids. V lost 1 base to trimming and J lost 5 bases; unmatched junction nucleotides: 1. The CDR3 DNA sequence: TGTGCCAGCAGCTTAGTGACAGGGGATCAGCCCCAGCATTTT. This codes for CASSLVTGDQPQHF. Based on the CDR3 plus reference TRBV7-2 and TRBJ1-5, the full variable domain is GAGVSQSPSNKVTEKGKDVELRCDPISGHTALYWYRQSLGQGLEFLIYFQGNSAPDKSGLPSDRFSAERTGGSVSTLTIQRTQQEDSAVYLCASSLVTGDQPQHFGDGTRLSIL.

This clone occurred a few times. V usage is TRBV5-4 and J usage is TRBJ1-1; TRBD1 agrees at 7 bases. V was clipped by 4 bases and J by 6 bases; unmatched bases: 12. The CDR3 covers 15 residues. Per the germline V gene, CDR1 is SGHNT and CDR2 is YYREEE (reference sequence). This chain's CDR3 is CASSPIQGTSAEAFF. The CDR3 region has the DNA TGTGCCAGCAGCCCGATACAGGGGACCTCGGCTGAAGCTTTCTTT.

Only one count was recorded for this clone. The CDR3 DNA sequence: TGTGCCAGCAGTGAAGCCGCGGCTGACGGCTACACCTTC. This translates into CASSEAAADGYTF. The genes are TRBV2 and TRBJ1-2; D is uncertain. CDR1 is SNHLY, CDR2 FYNNEI, per germline. The CDR3 has 13 amino acids. V was trimmed by 0 bases and J by 8 bases, leaving 10 bases between them.

The genes are TRBV7-2 and TRBJ1-3; 11 bases fit TRBD1. The length of the CDR3 is 18 residues. Per germline, CDR1 SGHTA and CDR2 FQGNSA. With V trimmed by 5 bases and J by 0 bases, 9 bases remained unmatched. The CDR3 region is CASSTPGQGVYSGNTIYF. DNA for the CDR3: TGTGCCAGCAGCACCCCGGGACAGGGGGTTTACTCTGGAAACACCATATATTTT.